The 2 T cell receptor beta chains given below trace back to one sample, sequenced in a study of blood T cells in healthy people across ages. Then a second PCR, running about 7 to 11 cycles, was carried out with a sample-barcoded 5' primer and a J-beta primer mix. TCRdb re-called the 5' RACE reads through MiXCR, storing one row per CDR3 protein. The sample records just over 1 million distinct CDR3 sequences, under 55% being singletons. What was sequenced was blood. These receptors originate from a woman aged 60-70 years in good health.

This chain links TRBV20-1 with TRBJ2-1; 14 bases map to TRBD2. Germline trimming cut 1 base from V and 9 bases from J; bases unmatched to any gene: 11. This CDR3 region has 17 residues. The germline CDR1 and CDR2 sequences are DFQATT and SNEGSKA (reference sequence). CDR3 coding DNA: TGCAGTGCTAGAGGTCTCGGGACTAGCGGGAGTCTAAGTGAGCAGTTCTTC. Translated, it gives CSARGLGTSGSLSEQFF.

This CDR3 reads CATSQTGTGDTQYF. In DNA form, the CDR3 reads TGTGCCACCAGCCAAACCGGGACAGGGGATACGCAGTATTTT. This sequence joins TRBV24-1 and TRBJ2-3, with 9 bases matching TRBD1. Per the germline V gene, CDR1 is KGHDR and CDR2 is SFDVKD. The CDR3 is 14 residues long. After removal of 7 bases from V and 6 bases from J, the junction contained 7 bases not matched to a gene.